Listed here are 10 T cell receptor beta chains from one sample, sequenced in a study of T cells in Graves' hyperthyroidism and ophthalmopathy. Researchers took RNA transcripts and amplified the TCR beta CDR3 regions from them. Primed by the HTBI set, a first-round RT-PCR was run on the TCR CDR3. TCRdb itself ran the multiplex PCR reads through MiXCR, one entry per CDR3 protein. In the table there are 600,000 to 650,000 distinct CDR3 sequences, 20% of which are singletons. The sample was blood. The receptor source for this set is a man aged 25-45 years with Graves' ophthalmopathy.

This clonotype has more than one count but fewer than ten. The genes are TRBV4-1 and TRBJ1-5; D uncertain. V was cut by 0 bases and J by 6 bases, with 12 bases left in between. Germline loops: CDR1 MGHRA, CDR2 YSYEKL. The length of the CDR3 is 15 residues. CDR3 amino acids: CASSQESSYLQPQHF. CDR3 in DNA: TGCGCCAGCAGCCAAGAAAGTTCCTATCTTCAGCCCCAGCATTTT.

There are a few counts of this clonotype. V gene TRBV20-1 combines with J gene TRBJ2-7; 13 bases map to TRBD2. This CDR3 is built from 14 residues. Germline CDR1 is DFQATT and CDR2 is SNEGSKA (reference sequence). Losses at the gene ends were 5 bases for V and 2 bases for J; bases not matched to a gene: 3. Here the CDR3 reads CSAPGTSGTYEQYF. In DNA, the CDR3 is TGCAGTGCTCCCGGGACTAGCGGGACCTACGAGCAGTACTTC.

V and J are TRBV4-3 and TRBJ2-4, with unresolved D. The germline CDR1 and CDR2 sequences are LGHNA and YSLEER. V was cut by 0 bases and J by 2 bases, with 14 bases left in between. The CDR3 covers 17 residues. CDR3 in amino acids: CASSQEVALSPKNIQYF. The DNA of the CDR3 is TGCGCCAGCAGCCAAGAAGTGGCGTTGTCTCCCAAAAACATTCAGTACTTC.

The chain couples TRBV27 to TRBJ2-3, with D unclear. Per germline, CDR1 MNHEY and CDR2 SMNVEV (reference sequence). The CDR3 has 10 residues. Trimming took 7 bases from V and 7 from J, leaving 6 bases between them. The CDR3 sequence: CASILNTQYF. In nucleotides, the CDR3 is TGTGCCAGCATTCTTAATACGCAGTATTTT.

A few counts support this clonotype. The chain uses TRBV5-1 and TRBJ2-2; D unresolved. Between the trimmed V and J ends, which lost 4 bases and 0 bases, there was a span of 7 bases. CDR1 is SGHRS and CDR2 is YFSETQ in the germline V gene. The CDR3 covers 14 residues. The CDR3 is CASSIDPNTGELFF. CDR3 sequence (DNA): TGCGCCAGCAGCATAGACCCGAACACCGGGGAGCTGTTTTTT.

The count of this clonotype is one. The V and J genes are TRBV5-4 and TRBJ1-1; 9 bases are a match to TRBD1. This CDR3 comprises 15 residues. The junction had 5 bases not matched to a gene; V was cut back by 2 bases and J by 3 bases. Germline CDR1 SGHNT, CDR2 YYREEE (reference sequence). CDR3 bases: TGTGCCAGCAGCTTTACAGGGGGCGCAGACACTGAAGCTTTCTTT. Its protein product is CASSFTGGADTEAFF.

The DNA of the CDR3 is TGTGCCAGCAGTTCGGGCGGCACTGACACTGAAGCTTTCTTT. As protein: CASSSGGTDTEAFF. This chain joins TRBV6-2 or TRBV6-3 and TRBJ1-1; no clear D. Deletions cut 4 bases from V and 3 bases from J, with 12 bases between. CDR1 and CDR2 from the germline V gene are MNHEY and SVGEGT. This CDR3 is 14 amino acids long.

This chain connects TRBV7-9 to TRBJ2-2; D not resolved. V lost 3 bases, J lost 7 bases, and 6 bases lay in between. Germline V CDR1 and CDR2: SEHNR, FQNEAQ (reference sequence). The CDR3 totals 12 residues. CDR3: CASSFLSGELFF. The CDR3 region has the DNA TGTGCCAGCAGCTTTCTTAGCGGGGAGCTGTTTTTT.

CDR3 nucleotides: TGTGCCAGCAGTCGACTACTTCCTCTAAATTACGAGCAGTACTTC. Translated: CASSRLLPLNYEQYF. The chain combines TRBV6-1 with TRBJ2-7, with a possible D match to TRBD2 (5 bases). V gave up 5 bases and J gave up 4 bases, with 18 bases separating them. The CDR3 extends over 15 amino acids. From germline, CDR1 is MNHNS and CDR2 SASEGT.

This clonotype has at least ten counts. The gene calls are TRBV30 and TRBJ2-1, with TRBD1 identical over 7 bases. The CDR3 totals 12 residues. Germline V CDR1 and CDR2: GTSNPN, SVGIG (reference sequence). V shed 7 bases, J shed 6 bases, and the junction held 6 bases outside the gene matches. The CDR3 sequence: CAYRGLANEQFF. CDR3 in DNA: TGTGCCTACAGGGGCCTTGCCAATGAGCAGTTCTTC.